The 27 T cell receptor beta chains below all came from one sample that was sequenced in a study of blood T cells in healthy people across ages. Combining a sample-barcoded 5' primer with a J-beta primer mix, a second PCR ran for roughly 7 to 11 cycles. One entry per CDR3 protein results from TCRdb running MiXCR on the 5' RACE reads. The table records 700,000 to 800,000 distinct CDR3 sequences, around 40% of them present only once. Source material: blood. Every receptor here comes from an older woman in good health.

Note on this clonotype: Sequence at one end of the junction differs from germline and may be a read error. The rearrangement links TRBV7-2 to TRBJ2-5; TRBD1 matches at 9 bases. The CDR3 has 15 residues. Germline V gives CDR1 SGHTA, CDR2 FQGNSA. The CDR3 protein is CASSRPRDRAETQYF. The CDR3, as DNA: TGTGCTAGCAGTCGACCGAGGGACAGGGCAGAGACCCAGTACTTC.

The chain recombines TRBV5-1 with TRBJ1-5, with no clear D. The CDR3 totals 15 residues. The germline CDR1 and CDR2 sequences are SGHRS and YFSETQ. The V and J ends lost 3 bases and 5 bases respectively, with 15 bases between them. DNA for the CDR3: TGCGCCAGCAGCTCGCACGGGTCGCTAGATCAGCCCCAGCATTTT. Protein product: CASSSHGSLDQPQHF.

This clonotype was observed a handful of times. The J gene is TRBJ2-5, the V gene TRBV7-2, with 8 bases fitting TRBD2. V dropped 2 bases and J dropped 7; count of bases not matched to a gene: 3. Germline lookup yields CDR1 SGHTA and CDR2 FQGNSA. This CDR3 region has 13 residues. CDR3 coding DNA: TGTGCCAGCAGCTTACCGGGAGGGTGGACCCAGTACTTC. It yields the protein CASSLPGGWTQYF.

The chain carries TRBV7-3 and TRBJ2-7, with D tentatively TRBD1 (5 bases). The J call is in doubt because the DNA end fits TRBJ2-5 better. CDR1 and CDR2 (germline): SGHTA, FQGTGA. The CDR3 consists of 13 residues. The CDR3 loop is CASSLQVMETQYF. The CDR3 nucleotides are TGTGCCAGCAGCCTACAGGTTATGGAGACCCAGTACTTC.

Turning to this clonotype: One junction end disagrees with the germline gene, perhaps due to a read error. The rearrangement links TRBV5-4 to TRBJ2-1; the D is unclear. The CDR3 contains 12 residues. CDR1 is SGHNT and CDR2 is YYREEE in the germline V gene (reference sequence). The CDR3 DNA reads TGTGCCAGCAGCTTGACGTACAATGAGCAGTCCTTC. Its protein product is CASSLTYNEQSF.

V and J are TRBV7-3 and TRBJ2-1; 9 bases are a match to TRBD2. The germline V gene encodes CDR1 SGHTA and CDR2 FQGTGA. The CDR3 totals 15 residues. Trimming cost V 5 bases and J 7 bases; bases outside gene matches: 9. In nucleotides, the CDR3 is TGTGCCAGCAGCCCCTCTAGCGGGGCGACGAATGAGCAGTTCTTC. Protein: CASSPSSGATNEQFF.

This clonotype was seen more than once but under ten times. The V call is TRBV6-5, the J call TRBJ2-6; D remains unclear. CDR3 length: 15 amino acids. Germline V lookup: CDR1 MNHEY, CDR2 SVGAGI. Trimming removed 4 bases from V and 4 bases from J, with 11 bases in between. The CDR3 coding sequence is TGTGCCAGCAGTTTTAACGGCCCCGGGGCCAACGTCCTGACTTTC. It yields the protein CASSFNGPGANVLTF.

This clonotype was seen only a few times. This chain connects TRBV3-1 to TRBJ1-2, with TRBD1 identical over 7 bases. Germline CDR1 and CDR2: LGHDT and YNNKEL (reference sequence). With V trimmed by 1 base and J by 8 bases, 1 base remained unmatched. This CDR3 has 12 amino acids. The CDR3 sequence is CASSQADRGYTF. DNA of the CDR3: TGTGCCAGCAGCCAAGCGGACAGGGGCTACACCTTC.

The chain carries TRBV20-1 and TRBJ1-2, with D tentatively TRBD1 (5 bases). The V end lost 6 bases, the J end lost 4 bases, and 15 bases lay between the germline ends. The CDR3 runs to 13 residues. Per the germline V gene, CDR1 is DFQATT and CDR2 is SNEGSKA (reference sequence). CDR3 coding DNA: TGCAGTGCCACTTACCAGGGCTCCTATGGCTACACCTTC. Residues: CSATYQGSYGYTF.

The rearrangement uses TRBV2 and TRBJ2-7, with TRBD2 matching over 8 bases. The last part of the DNA fits TRBJ2-5 better; the J call may be wrong. There are 15 residues in the CDR3. Germline loops: CDR1 SNHLY, CDR2 FYNNEI. For the CDR3, the DNA is TGTGCCAGCAGTCCGGGACTAGGAGGCGGCGAGACCCAGTACTTC. Residues: CASSPGLGGGETQYF.

The chain uses TRBV18 and TRBJ2-6; TRBD1 might be the D (6 bases). Germline V gene data show CDR1 as KGHSH and CDR2 as LQKENI. The CDR3 sequence is 16 residues long. V was clipped by 2 bases and J by 2 bases, with 10 bases between them. The CDR3 is CASSPGGAPGANVLTF. CDR3 coding DNA: TGTGCCAGCTCACCAGGGGGCGCCCCTGGGGCCAACGTCCTGACTTTC.

This chain connects TRBV2 to TRBJ1-5, with D possibly matching TRBD1 (5 bases). Trimming removed 6 bases from V and 2 bases from J, with 20 bases in between. Germline V lookup: CDR1 SNHLY, CDR2 FYNNEI. The CDR3 is made up of 17 amino acids. CDR3 sequence: CASSRTGTTSGNQPQHF. CDR3 nucleotide sequence: TGTGCCAGCAGCAGGACTGGGACGACCTCGGGCAATCAGCCCCAGCATTTT.

The CDR3 region has the DNA TGCGCCAGCAGCCCCTTAACCGGGGAGCTGTTTTTT. It specifies CASSPLTGELFF. This rearrangement joins TRBV4-3 to TRBJ2-2; D unresolved. Germline V CDR1 and CDR2: LGHNA, YSLEER. The V gene lost 4 bases and the J gene lost 5 bases, with 5 bases spanning the gap. The CDR3 has 12 amino acids.

V and J are TRBV10-3 and TRBJ1-1; the D is unclear. The CDR3 is made up of 14 amino acids. Trimming removed 3 bases from V and 0 bases from J, with 8 bases in between. Germline CDR1 reads ENHRY; CDR2 reads SYGVKD. CDR3 sequence reads: CAISDTVMNTEAFF. In nucleotides, the CDR3 is TGTGCCATCAGTGATACGGTAATGAACACTGAAGCTTTCTTT.

Worth noting for this clonotype: Compared with germline, one end of the junction differs, possibly owing to a read error. The chain couples TRBV29-1 to TRBJ2-7; 8 positions match TRBD1. The CDR3 is 13 residues long. Germline V gives CDR1 SQVTM, CDR2 ANQGSEA. CDR3 DNA: TGCAGCGTGAGGGGGACAGGACCCTACGAGCAGAACTTC. Amino acids: CSVRGTGPYEQNF.

The chain employs TRBV14 and TRBJ2-1, with 15 bases fitting TRBD2. With the DNA end fitting TRBJ2-7 better, the J assignment may be wrong. This CDR3 contains 21 residues. Germline V gene data show CDR1 as SGHDN and CDR2 as FVKESK. In DNA, the CDR3 is TGTGCCAGCAGTACGCCGTTGCTTCTAGGACTAGCGGGAGGGTCCTACAATGAGCAGTACTTC. Encoded protein: CASSTPLLLGLAGGSYNEQYF.

This clonotype has a handful of counts. At one of its ends the junction is not consistent with the germline gene, which may arise from a read error. The chain combines TRBV20-1 with TRBJ2-3; TRBD1 matches at 9 bases. This CDR3 contains 20 residues. CDR1 is DFQATT and CDR2 is SNEGSKA in the germline V gene (reference sequence). CDR3 bases: TGCGGTGCTAGGGTACCGGGACAGGGACGTCTCGCGGAACGCACAGATACGCAGTATTTT. It translates to CGARVPGQGRLAERTDTQYF.

A word on this clonotype: At one end, the junction sequence differs from germline, possibly due to a read error. The J gene is TRBJ2-7, the V gene TRBV13; D gene uncertain. Germline CDR1 PRHDT, CDR2 FYEKMQ (reference sequence). There are 15 residues in the CDR3. CDR3 loop: CASGFEGLGRYEQYF. Here the CDR3 DNA reads TGTGCCAGCGGCTTCGAAGGGCTCGGTAGGTACGAGCAGTACTTC.

The J gene is TRBJ2-7, the V gene TRBV12-3 or TRBV12-4; D gene uncertain. V was shortened by 5 bases and J by 3 bases, with 11 bases between the two germline ends. The CDR3 sequence is 13 residues long. The CDR3 sequence: CASSPLASYEQYF. For the CDR3, the DNA is TGTGCCAGCAGTCCCCTGGCCAGCTACGAGCAGTACTTC.

J is TRBJ2-5 and V is TRBV28; tentatively, D is TRBD2 (6 bases). Judging by the DNA end, TRBJ2-7 fits better; the J call may be wrong. Looked up from germline, CDR1 is MDHEN and CDR2 is SYDVKM. This CDR3 has 15 amino acids. CDR3 DNA sequence: TGTGCCAGCAGTTCCCCCACGGCAGCGGGTTACGAGCAGTACTTC. This gives the protein CASSSPTAAGYEQYF.

The V gene is TRBV19, the J gene TRBJ2-3; 11 positions agree with TRBD1. The CDR3 is made up of 15 amino acids. V trimming: 7 bases; J trimming: 3 bases; junction bases outside the gene matches: 6. Germline assignment: CDR1 LNHDA and CDR2 SQIVND (reference sequence). The DNA for the CDR3 is TGTGCCAGTACCTCGGGACAGGGGGTTACAGATACGCAGTATTTT. It translates to CASTSGQGVTDTQYF.

This clonotype appeared a single time. The rearrangement uses TRBV7-2 and TRBJ1-1; a weak D match, TRBD1 (5 bases). CDR3 length: 13 amino acids. V shed 5 bases and J shed 4 bases, with 11 bases lying between them. Germline CDR1 reads SGHTA; CDR2 reads FQGNSA. The CDR3 DNA follows: TGTGCCAGCAGCACGGGGGTTGCCACTGAAGCTTTCTTT. It yields the protein CASSTGVATEAFF.

A few counts support this clonotype. The rearrangement uses TRBV7-3 and TRBJ1-1, with D unresolved. V was trimmed by 2 bases and J by 7 bases, leaving 11 bases between them. Germline V gene lookup returns CDR1 SGHTA and CDR2 FQGTGA. The CDR3 length is 13 residues. The CDR3 region is CASSLDYGLEAFF. The CDR3 DNA is TGTGCCAGCAGCTTAGATTATGGACTTGAAGCTTTCTTT.

The V call is TRBV5-1, the J call TRBJ2-3; unclear D gene. Germline lookup yields CDR1 SGHRS and CDR2 YFSETQ. The ends were cut back, 2 bases at V and 0 bases at J, with 10 bases in the middle. This CDR3 has 15 amino acids. The CDR3 coding sequence is TGCGCCAGCAGCTTTGATGGGGTTAGCACAGATACGCAGTATTTT. It specifies CASSFDGVSTDTQYF.

As concerns this clonotype: A read error may explain this, as a much larger clone is one base away. The V gene is TRBV7-2, the J gene TRBJ2-5; TRBD1 agrees at 7 bases. The CDR3 length is 16 residues. V shed 2 bases, J shed 11 bases, and the junction held 17 bases outside the gene matches. Germline-derived CDR1 and CDR2 are SGHTA and FQGNSA. The CDR3 is CASSLPRDSNSDEQYF. Here the CDR3 DNA reads TGTGCCAGCAGCTTACCCCGGGACAGTAATTCGGATGAGCAGTACTTC.

The chain recombines TRBV6-1 with TRBJ1-1; no clear D gene. The CDR3 is made up of 15 amino acids. V gave up 6 bases and J gave up 4 bases, with 18 bases separating them. The germline V gene has CDR1 MNHNS and CDR2 SASEGT. The CDR3 sequence is CASSVRGGVGTEAFF. The CDR3 bases are TGTGCCAGCAGCGTCCGCGGTGGGGTTGGCACTGAAGCTTTCTTT.

The V and J genes are TRBV12-3 or TRBV12-4 and TRBJ1-4; D gene uncertain. The CDR3 runs to 11 residues. The V end was cut by 8 bases, the J end by 8 bases, with 9 bases between. The CDR3 spells CASRLGEKLFF. CDR3 DNA: TGTGCCAGCCGATTAGGGGAAAAACTGTTTTTT.